The rows below give T cell receptor beta chains drawn from one sample of a study of cytomegalovirus exposure and HLA in healthy donors. Sequencing was performed with immunoSEQ multiplex PCR; in TCRdb, only in-frame clones are kept and a portion is missing. The sample comprises about 150,000 clones, roughly 80% of which are singletons, and about 13% rests with the top ten. What was sequenced was PBMCs. Source of these receptors: a middle-aged man in good health and CMV-seropositive. The CDR3 runs from the conserved cysteine through the conserved F or W. A D gene is named only where the DNA matches it firmly. Clone size is given for some rows only: seen once, a few or many times, or a class if the clone is expanded.

d_call	j_call	cdr3_length	clone_size	v_call	cdr3_aa	cdr3_nt
NA	TRBJ2-7	12	NA	TRBV5-3	CARSGNSYEQYF	TGTGCCAGAAGCGGCAACAGCTACGAGCAGTACTTC
TRBD2	TRBJ2-2	17	NA	TRBV4-1	CASSQAPGLVIAGELFF	TGCGCCAGCAGCCAAGCCCCGGGACTAGTAATTGCCGGGGAGCTGTTTTTT
TRBD2	TRBJ2-3	17	NA	TRBV5-1	CASSFAALAGAADTQYF	TGCGCCAGCAGCTTCGCCGCCCTAGCGGGAGCGGCAGATACGCAGTATTTT
TRBD2	TRBJ2-1	16	NA	TRBV27	CASSSGGGEGSNEQFF	TGTGCCAGCAGCTCGGGGGGGGGAGAGGGTTCGAATGAGCAGTTCTTC
NA	TRBJ1-1	13	few	TRBV21-1	CAVPQGLDTEAFF	TGTGCCGTGCCCCAGGGCCTAGACACTGAAGCTTTCTTT
NA	TRBJ2-1	14	NA	TRBV29-1	CSVVVTQTTNEQFF	TGCAGCGTTGTTGTGACTCAAACTACAAATGAGCAGTTCTTC
NA	TRBJ2-7	14	few	TRBV11-1	CASSSRQAVGEQYF	TGTGCCAGCAGCTCTCGACAGGCCGTCGGCGAGCAGTACTTC
TRBD2	TRBJ2-1	16	NA	TRBV7-9	CSSPSLVGSGDNEQFF	TGTTCCAGCCCCTCCCTCGTCGGTAGCGGGGACAATGAGCAGTTCTTC
NA	TRBJ2-2	13	NA	TRBV5-4	CASSEEYTGELFF	TGTGCCAGCAGTGAGGAGTACACCGGGGAGCTGTTTTTT
NA	TRBJ1-5	16	NA	TRBV18	CASSPRDTRDHQPQHF	TGTGCCAGCTCACCGAGGGACACCCGAGATCATCAGCCCCAGCATTTT
TRBD2	TRBJ2-5	14	NA	TRBV7-9	CASSSGLAQETQYF	TGTGCCAGCAGCTCGGGACTAGCTCAAGAGACCCAGTACTTC
NA	TRBJ1-4	14	NA	TRBV18	CASSRDSAREKLFF	TGTGCCAGCTCACGGGACTCCGCCCGGGAAAAACTGTTTTTT
TRBD2	TRBJ2-1	14	NA	TRBV12-5	CASGLKAGVGEQFF	TGTGCTAGTGGTTTAAAAGCGGGAGTGGGTGAGCAGTTCTTC
NA	TRBJ2-7	14	few	TRBV18	CASSAGRTAYEQYF	TGTGCCAGCTCAGCCGGACGGACAGCCTACGAGCAGTACTTC
NA	TRBJ2-6	13	NA	TRBV27	CASSFSGANVLTF	TGTGCCAGCAGTTTTAGTGGGGCCAACGTCCTGACTTTC
TRBD2	TRBJ2-5	13	NA	TRBV7-9	CASSLLAGETQYF	TGTGCCAGCAGCCTGTTAGCGGGAGAGACCCAGTACTTC
TRBD1	TRBJ2-7	15	NA	TRBV5-4	CASSTGQGVVDEQYF	TGTGCCAGCAGCACCGGACAGGGGGTCGTGGACGAGCAGTACTTC
NA	TRBJ2-1	15	NA	TRBV27	CASSVAVSSYNEQFF	TGTGCCAGCAGTGTAGCGGTTAGCTCCTACAATGAGCAGTTCTTC
NA	TRBJ2-3	15	once	TRBV27	CASSHRARGPDTQYF	TGTGCCAGCAGTCACAGGGCACGCGGGCCAGATACGCAGTATTTT
TRBD1	TRBJ2-2	14	NA	TRBV6-4	CASRGQGNTGELFF	TGTGCCAGCAGAGGACAGGGGAACACCGGGGAGCTGTTTTTT
TRBD1	TRBJ2-2	14	NA	TRBV5-1	CASGTASNTGELFF	TGCGCCAGCGGGACAGCGTCGAACACCGGGGAGCTGTTTTTT
TRBD1	TRBJ1-5	13	NA	TRBV29-1	CSVGTGLGQPQHF	TGCAGCGTTGGGACAGGGTTAGGGCAGCCCCAGCATTTT
NA	TRBJ2-1	14	few	TRBV28	CASSLIGGIGEQFF	TGTGCCAGCAGTTTAATCGGCGGAATCGGAGAGCAGTTCTTC
NA	TRBJ1-1	12	NA	TRBV7-9	CASSYTGDEAFF	TGTGCCAGCAGCTATACAGGAGATGAAGCTTTCTTT
NA	TRBJ2-1	14	NA	TRBV6-5	CASSQGFRANEQFF	TGTGCCAGCAGCCAAGGGTTCAGGGCTAATGAGCAGTTCTTC
NA	TRBJ1-2	15	NA	TRBV29-1	CSVGQGFLSNYGYTF	TGCAGCGTGGGGCAGGGTTTCCTTTCTAACTATGGCTACACCTTC
NA	TRBJ2-2	16	NA	TRBV13	CASSPEQGRYTGELFF	TGTGCCAGCAGCCCGGAACAGGGGAGGTACACCGGGGAGCTGTTTTTT
NA	TRBJ2-7	15	few	TRBV7-9	CSSSLEGGSLYEQYF	TGTTCCAGCAGCTTAGAAGGAGGTAGTTTATACGAGCAGTACTTC
NA	TRBJ1-5	17	NA	TRBV12-1	CASSFALGASSNQPQHF	NA
NA	TRBJ1-2	15	NA	TRBV25-1	CASSRGGGPGDGYTF	TGTGCCAGCAGCCGTGGCGGGGGTCCCGGGGATGGCTACACCTTC
TRBD1	TRBJ1-2	15	NA	TRBV19	CASSTGTGGIAGYTF	TGTGCCAGTAGTACGGGGACAGGGGGCATCGCGGGCTACACCTTC
NA	TRBJ1-4	13	NA	TRBV6-1	CASSSRFNEKLFF	TGTGCCAGCAGTTCCAGATTTAATGAAAAACTGTTTTTT
TRBD1	TRBJ1-5	16	NA	TRBV5-1	CASSFPRDRPNQPQHF	TGCGCCAGCAGCTTCCCAAGGGACAGACCCAATCAGCCCCAGCATTTT
NA	TRBJ2-1	13	NA	TRBV12-5	CATEGELHNEQFF	TGTGCTACCGAGGGGGAGTTGCACAATGAGCAGTTCTTC
TRBD1	TRBJ1-2	16	NA	TRBV7-2	CASSSTVGQGRLGYTF	TGTGCCAGCAGCTCTACTGTGGGACAGGGCCGCTTAGGCTACACCTTC
NA	TRBJ1-1	14	NA	TRBV11-2	CASSRLQQNTEAFF	TGTGCCAGCAGCCGACTCCAGCAGAACACTGAAGCTTTCTTT